This T cell receptor beta chain is from a study of cytomegalovirus exposure and HLA in healthy donors. Study-wide background: As an earlier analysis found, roughly 180 million T cells yielded fewer than 130 million unique TCR beta sequences. In an early release, HLA-typed donors contributed some 80 million unique TCR sequences. General observations from the study: A later analysis linked 15,000 to 20,000 TCR beta sequences to HLA alleles at 0.05 false discovery rate.

Amplification used 60 Vbeta primers and 13 Jbeta primers. The table came from immunoSEQ multiplex PCR; TCRdb's copy has only in-frame clones and leaves some out. This sample has roughly 100,000 clones, with 9.5% to 13% found just once. This clone turned up a few times. Its antigen is not identified. The sequenced material came from PBMCs. The receptor comes from a man aged 35-49 years in good health and CMV-seropositive.

The DNA of the CDR3 is TGTGCCAGCAGTGAAGGGTCAGTGGATGGCTACACCTTC. Its translation: CASSEGSVDGYTF. This chain connects TRBV6-1 to TRBJ1-2; D is unresolved. The CDR3 sequence is 13 residues long. Trimming removed 1 base at V and 6 bases at J, with 9 bases between. Germline V CDR1 and CDR2: MNHNS, SASEGT.